This T cell receptor beta chain was sequenced in a study of cytomegalovirus exposure and HLA in healthy donors. Vbeta (60) and Jbeta (13) primers were used in the PCR. The data were produced by immunoSEQ multiplex PCR, yet TCRdb's version contains in-frame clones alone and is incomplete. The sample lists 150,000 to 170,000 clones, 80% occurring once. Germline V gene data show CDR1 as LNHDA and CDR2 as SQIVND (reference sequence). The germline V and J ends were trimmed by 3 bases and 4 bases, with 19 bases remaining between them. This CDR3 comprises 16 residues. The sequence was collected from a man aged 25 to 40 in good health and CMV-seropositive. Sequences were obtained from PBMCs. The V call is TRBV19, the J call TRBJ2-7, with TRBD1 as a possible D gene (6 bases). The chain's CDR3 is CASSMGPRQAIYEQYF. The DNA of the CDR3 is TGTGCCAGTAGTATGGGCCCCCGACAGGCGATTTACGAGCAGTACTTC.